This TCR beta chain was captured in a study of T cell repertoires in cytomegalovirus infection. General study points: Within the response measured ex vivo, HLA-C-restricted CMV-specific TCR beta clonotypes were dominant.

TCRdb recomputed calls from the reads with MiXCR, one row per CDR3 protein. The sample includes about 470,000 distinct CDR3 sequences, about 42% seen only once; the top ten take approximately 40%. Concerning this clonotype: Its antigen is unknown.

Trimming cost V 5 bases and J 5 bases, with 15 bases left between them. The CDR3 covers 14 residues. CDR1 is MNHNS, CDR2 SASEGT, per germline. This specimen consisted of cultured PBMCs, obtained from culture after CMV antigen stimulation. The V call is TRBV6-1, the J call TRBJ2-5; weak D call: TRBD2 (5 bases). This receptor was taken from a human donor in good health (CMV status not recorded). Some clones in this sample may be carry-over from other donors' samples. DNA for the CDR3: TGTGCCAGCAGTTACGAATTGAGAGGGGAGACCCAGTACTTC. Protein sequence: CASSYELRGETQYF.